A selection of T cell receptor beta chains follows, all from one sample in a study of CD8 T cells in Susac syndrome. From the immunoSEQ multiplex PCR reads, TCRdb called clonotypes with MiXCR, one entry per CDR3 protein. Found here are about 110,000 distinct CDR3 sequences, roughly 94% of them singletons; the top ten hold around 0.38%. Specimen: CD8+ T cells from PBMCs. The receptor set was obtained from a human donor with Susac syndrome. The CDR3 runs from the conserved cysteine through the conserved F or W.

v_gene	j_gene	CDR3aa
TRBV27	TRBJ2-7	CASSLSGSYEQYF
TRBV2	TRBJ1-2	CASSDRDGYTF
TRBV19	TRBJ1-2	CASSPSHPPNYGYTF
TRBV12-3/TRBV12-4	TRBJ2-7	CASSDSSSYEQYF
TRBV9	TRBJ2-3	CASSVFGAATDTQYF
TRBV20-1	TRBJ2-7	CSARTGERYEQYF
TRBV9	TRBJ1-1	CASSVMEFSEAFF
TRBV18	TRBJ1-1	CASSDPPDEAFF
TRBV4-3	TRBJ2-7	CASSQGPTVSYEQYF
TRBV12-5	TRBJ2-2	CASVGETGELFF
TRBV27	TRBJ2-3	CASSLAGLSTDTQYF
TRBV9	TRBJ2-3	CASSVELAVDTQYF
TRBV9	TRBJ2-1	CASSLQRLPSSYNEQFF
TRBV3-1	TRBJ2-1	CASSPEPGGAYNEQFF
TRBV7-6	TRBJ2-5	CASSLFPHLQEQQETQYF
TRBV4-1	TRBJ1-1	CASSQDGAGEAFF
TRBV3-1	TRBJ2-1	CASSKDPNEQFF
TRBV4-1	TRBJ2-5	CASSPLPGPLETQYF
TRBV13	TRBJ1-1	CASSDREVDTEAFF
TRBV2	TRBJ2-5	CASSESGTDPLQETQYF
TRBV5-6	TRBJ1-6	CASSSGTGSPLHF
TRBV5-1	TRBJ2-3	CASKLTGGYTDTQYF
TRBV9	TRBJ1-1	CASSVDHNTEAFF
TRBV12-3/TRBV12-4	TRBJ2-5	CASSMEGSKETQYF
TRBV12-3/TRBV12-4	TRBJ2-4	CASSQTGVIQYF
TRBV6-2/TRBV6-3	TRBJ2-5	CASSYTSVETQYF
TRBV9	TRBJ1-1	CASSPTTDLNTEAFF
TRBV5-1	TRBJ2-1	CASSSGQQEFF
TRBV29-1	TRBJ1-1	CSVSRAGTEAFF
TRBV2	TRBJ2-7	CASSETPLEQYF
TRBV6-5	TRBJ2-3	CASSPLSPDTQYF
TRBV7-8	TRBJ2-1	CASSPRDRASNEQFF
TRBV29-1	TRBJ2-3	CSVVGQASSTDTQYF
TRBV10-3	TRBJ1-1	CAISEGGTEAFF
TRBV20-1	TRBJ1-6	CSARGGQGPSPLHF
TRBV9	TRBJ2-1	CASSVGLGGGNEQFF
TRBV1	TRBJ2-7	CTSSQEPSGAYEQYF
TRBV6-6	TRBJ2-3	CASSPRGGKDTQYF
TRBV25-1	TRBJ1-4	CASLLEGAANEKLFF
TRBV25-1	TRBJ1-5	CASSEQGYNQPQHF
TRBV5-4	TRBJ1-1	CASSLASTGEAFF
TRBV14	TRBJ1-5	CASSHAVGKRFDQPQHF
TRBV29-1	TRBJ2-1	CSVGPLGGHNEQFF
TRBV20-1	TRBJ2-7	CSASPTGYEQYF
TRBV2	TRBJ2-7	CASSPAGDPLEQYF
TRBV18	TRBJ1-2	CASSPGGGDGYTF
TRBV12-3/TRBV12-4	TRBJ2-6	CASRTGTDSGANVLTF
TRBV5-6	TRBJ2-6	CASRNLWAIHPGANVLTF
TRBV7-9	TRBJ2-1	CASSLGLAGENEQFF
TRBV20-1	TRBJ1-4	CSARGETPTGNEKLFF
TRBV4-3	TRBJ2-1	CASSQGDYNEQFF
TRBV5-1	TRBJ1-1	CASSLVQGRDTEAFF
TRBV4-1	TRBJ2-7	CASSQYQGERAYEQYF
TRBV5-6	TRBJ2-7	CASSDLRASAVGEQYF
TRBV6-6	TRBJ1-1	CASSYPYHPEAFF